These T cell receptor beta chains were read from a single sample in a study of T cell responses to AZD1222 COVID-19 vaccine. Assay: immunoSEQ multiplex PCR; the TCRdb copy retains only in-frame clones and omits some. The table has tens of thousands of clones, 80% seen once. The sample in question was peripheral blood, obtained on day 0 of AZD1222 vaccination. The receptors originated from an adult in good health. The CDR3 runs from the conserved cysteine through the conserved F or W. The D gene is left open where the match is weak. The listing skips clone size in some rows; elsewhere it reads once, few, many or a size class.

clone_size	d_call	v_call	j_call	cdr3_aa	cdr3_nt
once	TRBD2	TRBV5-6	TRBJ2-7	CASSSYAGGYEQYF	TGTGCCAGCAGCTCATATGCGGGGGGGTACGAGCAGTACTTC
NA	NA	TRBV19	TRBJ2-1	CASRAQGSDNEQFF	TGTGCCAGTAGGGCCCAGGGGTCGGACAATGAGCAGTTCTTC
NA	TRBD1	TRBV5-8	TRBJ1-2	CASSLRKGGASGYTF	TGTGCCAGCAGCTTGAGGAAAGGGGGCGCCTCTGGCTACACCTTC
NA	TRBD1	TRBV7-9	TRBJ2-7	CASSQTQGFRQYF	TGTGCCAGCAGCCAAACACAGGGGTTCCGGCAGTACTTC
many	TRBD1	TRBV3-1/TRBV3-2	TRBJ1-6	CASSPRQGAQNSPLHF	TGTGCCAGCAGCCCCCGGCAGGGGGCGCAAAATTCACCCCTCCACTTT
NA	NA	TRBV5-1	TRBJ2-3	CASSSGTRADTQYF	TGCGCCAGCAGCTCCGGGACACGGGCGGATACGCAGTATTTT
NA	NA	TRBV5-1	TRBJ2-1	CASKDDSYNEQFF	TGCGCCAGCAAGGACGACTCCTACAATGAGCAGTTCTTC
NA	TRBD2	TRBV6-5	TRBJ2-1	CASSYGNRRGNEQFF	TGTGCCAGCAGTTACGGGAACAGGCGGGGGAATGAGCAGTTCTTC
NA	NA	TRBV11-2	TRBJ2-3	CASSPVQGTQYF	TGTGCCAGCAGCCCGGTCCAGGGTACGCAGTATTTT
NA	TRBD1	TRBV27	TRBJ1-4	CASSRTPTGLNEKLFF	TGTGCCAGCAGCCGAACCCCGACAGGGTTGAATGAAAAACTGTTTTTT
NA	NA	TRBV7-2	TRBJ2-5	CASSLGGPETQYF	TGTGCCAGCAGCTTAGGGGGCCCGGAGACCCAGTACTTC
NA	NA	TRBV7-9	TRBJ1-3	CASSSTAQLNTIYF	TGTGCCAGCAGCTCGACAGCTCAACTAAACACCATATATTTT
NA	TRBD1	TRBV19	TRBJ1-1	CASSITRGQGLNTEAFF	TGTGCCAGTAGTATAACTAGGGGACAGGGATTGAACACTGAAGCTTTCTTT
NA	NA	TRBV15	TRBJ1-5	CATSRDNRADQPQHF	TGTGCCACCAGCAGAGATAACAGGGCGGATCAGCCCCAGCATTTT
NA	TRBD1	TRBV5-4	TRBJ1-6	CASSPDRGAYNSPLHF	TGTGCCAGCAGCCCGGACAGGGGCGCCTATAATTCACCCCTCCACTTT
NA	NA	TRBV4-2	TRBJ2-7	CASSQDSIGEQYF	TGTGCCAGCAGCCAAGATAGTATAGGCGAGCAGTACTTC
many	NA	TRBV5-5	TRBJ1-5	CASSDSGGKGQPQHF	TGTGCCAGCAGCGACTCTGGGGGGAAGGGACAGCCCCAGCATTTT
NA	NA	TRBV28	TRBJ1-2	CASSHGTSFPYGYTF	TGTGCCAGCAGTCACGGGACATCGTTTCCCTATGGCTACACCTTC
NA	NA	TRBV14	TRBJ1-3	CASSQDRGGFSGNTIYF	TGTGCCAGCAGCCAAGACAGGGGAGGATTCTCTGGAAACACCATATATTTT
NA	NA	TRBV7-8	TRBJ2-1	CASSFTVINEQFF	TGTGCCAGCAGCTTTACAGTGATCAATGAGCAGTTCTTC
NA	NA	TRBV5-1	TRBJ2-7	CASSGGGLTEQYF	TGCGCCAGCAGTGGAGGGGGGCTTACCGAGCAGTACTTC
NA	NA	TRBV15	TRBJ2-7	CATSRDTGQVYEQYF	TGTGCCACCAGCAGAGATACAGGGCAAGTCTACGAGCAGTACTTC